The 30 T cell receptor beta chains listed next were all sequenced from one sample in a study of OX40 agonist ivuxolimab in advanced cancers. The assay was immunoSEQ multiplex PCR, and TCRdb's table has in-frame clones only and misses some. Of under 45,000 clones listed, approximately 80% are singletons. The sequenced sample was CD4+ or CD8+ T cells sorted from blood, obtained in a trial of the OX40 agonist ivuxolimab. Receptors were obtained from an adult with an advanced solid tumor such as melanoma, head and neck, liver or kidney cancer.

The CDR3 sequence: CASTRDSSYNEQFF. CDR3 nucleotides: TGTGCCAGTACTCGGGATAGCTCCTACAATGAGCAGTTCTTC. The rearrangement links TRBV19 to TRBJ2-1, with a possible D match to TRBD2 (5 bases). The CDR3 loop spans 14 amino acids. V dropped 7 bases and J dropped 0 bases, with 10 bases sitting between them. Germline CDR1 reads LNHDA; CDR2 reads SQIVND (reference sequence).

This chain uses TRBV9 with TRBJ2-3, with D possibly TRBD2 on 6 matching bases. The CDR3 sequence is 12 residues long. From germline, CDR1 is SGDLS and CDR2 YYNGEE. The ends were cut back, 4 bases at V and 6 bases at J, with 9 bases in the middle. The chain's CDR3 is CASSLTSDTQYF. The DNA for the CDR3 is TGTGCCAGCAGCCTAACTAGCGATACGCAGTATTTT.

This clone was detected a few times. The genes are TRBV5-6 and TRBJ2-7; D possibly corresponds to TRBD1 (6 bases). This CDR3 has 16 residues. Germline CDR1 and CDR2: SGHDT and YYEEEE. V gave up 3 bases and J gave up 4 bases, with 20 bases separating them. CDR3 sequence (DNA): TGTGCCAGCAGCTCCCCTTTAGGGACAACACCATACGAGCAGTACTTC. This encodes CASSSPLGTTPYEQYF.

The chain uses TRBV2 and TRBJ2-7, with a weak D call TRBD1 (6 bases). This CDR3 has 14 amino acids. Trimming removed 4 bases from V and 4 bases from J, with 14 bases in between. Germline CDR1 SNHLY, CDR2 FYNNEI. The CDR3 sequence: CASSVQGRGYEQYF. As DNA, the CDR3 is TGTGCCAGCAGTGTCCAAGGCAGGGGATACGAGCAGTACTTC.

This clone turned up a few times. The chain carries TRBV6-1 and TRBJ1-5; TRBD1 matches 8 bases. The junction had 4 bases not matched to a gene; V was cut back by 11 bases and J by 1 base. From germline, CDR1 is MNHNS and CDR2 SASEGT. This CDR3 has 13 amino acids. The CDR3 protein is CAGGDRSNQPQHF. The CDR3 DNA sequence: TGTGCCGGCGGGGACAGGAGCAATCAGCCCCAGCATTTT.

V is TRBV7-3 and J is TRBJ1-2, with D tentatively TRBD1 (5 bases). The CDR3 extends over 12 amino acids. Germline lookup yields CDR1 SGHTA and CDR2 FQGTGA. V shed 5 bases and J shed 7 bases, with 11 bases lying between them. The CDR3 DNA follows: TGTGCCAGCAGCGTCGACCAGGGTGGCTACACCTTC. This sequence encodes CASSVDQGGYTF.

The chain uses TRBV28 and TRBJ2-5; D might be TRBD1 or TRBD2, each matching 6 bases. Per the germline V gene, CDR1 is MDHEN and CDR2 is SYDVKM. Trimming took 3 bases from V and 4 from J, leaving 15 bases between them. This CDR3 has 15 amino acids. Here the CDR3 DNA reads TGTGCCAGCAGTTTGGCCAGGGGAGGAGTAGAGACCCAGTACTTC. It codes for CASSLARGGVETQYF.

In this sample, this clone turned up a few times. V and J are TRBV18 and TRBJ2-2; perhaps TRBD2 as D (5 bases). The V end was cut by 6 bases, the J end by 3 bases, with 5 bases between. Germline V gives CDR1 KGHSH, CDR2 LQKENI. The CDR3 spans 12 residues. The CDR3 sequence is CASSEDTGELFF. CDR3 nucleotide sequence: TGTGCCAGCTCGGAGGACACCGGGGAGCTGTTTTTT. The full variable domain, with the rest looked up from reference TRBV18 and TRBJ2-2, is NAGVMQNPRHLVRRRGQEARLRCSPMKGHSHVYWYRQLPEEGLKFMVYLQKENIIDESGMPKERFSAEFPKEGPSILRIQQVVRGDSAAYFCASSEDTGELFFGEGSRLTVL.

The V and J genes are TRBV11-1 and TRBJ2-7; D assignment may be TRBD1 or TRBD2 (5 bases each). The V gene's germline CDR1 is SGHAT and CDR2 FQDESV (reference sequence). The CDR3 runs to 14 residues. V was clipped by 5 bases and J by 1 base, with 12 bases between them. The CDR3 coding sequence is TGTGCCAGCAGCCGTGGGACGCCATCCTACGAGCAGTACTTC. This gives the protein CASSRGTPSYEQYF.

This clone was seen more than once but under ten times. The chain links TRBV7-2 to TRBJ1-6; no reliable D call. CDR1 and CDR2 from the germline V gene are SGHTA and FQGNSA. The CDR3 is 15 residues long. The V gene lost 1 base and the J gene lost 10 bases, with 14 bases spanning the gap. CDR3 sequence: CASSLVNRGSSPLHF. CDR3 DNA: TGTGCCAGCAGCTTAGTAAACAGAGGAAGCTCACCCCTCCACTTT.

The chain employs TRBV30 and TRBJ2-7, with D hard to call. The germline V gene has CDR1 GTSNPN and CDR2 SVGIG (reference sequence). This CDR3 comprises 11 residues. Trimming removed 2 bases from V and 2 bases from J, with 4 bases in between. The CDR3: CAWSSPYEQYF. CDR3 sequence (DNA): TGTGCCTGGAGTAGTCCCTACGAGCAGTACTTC.

The chain links TRBV28 to TRBJ2-7; a weak D match, TRBD1 (6 bases). Deletions cut 5 bases from V and 2 bases from J, with 13 bases between. The CDR3 totals 14 residues. Germline CDR1 is MDHEN and CDR2 is SYDVKM. The CDR3 spells CASSVDRSPYEQYF. The CDR3 nucleotides are TGTGCCAGCAGTGTCGACAGGAGTCCCTACGAGCAGTACTTC. Drawing the rest from reference TRBV28 and TRBJ2-7, the complete variable domain is DVKVTQSSRYLVKRTGEKVFLECVQDMDHENMFWYRQDPGLGLRLIYFSYDVKMKEKGDIPEGYSVSREKKERFSLILESASTNQTSMYLCASSVDRSPYEQYFGPGTRLTVT.

The chain uses TRBV6-6 and TRBJ1-4, with TRBD1 matching over 7 bases. After removal of 11 bases from V and 5 bases from J, the junction contained 5 bases not matched to a gene. Germline assignment: CDR1 MNHNY and CDR2 SVGAGI (reference sequence). The CDR3 has 12 residues. The CDR3 loop is CAGGQRNEKLFF. The CDR3 bases are TGTGCCGGGGGACAGAGGAATGAAAAACTGTTTTTT.

This chain links TRBV29-1 with TRBJ2-2; TRBD1 matches 10 bases. Trimming took 7 bases from V and 6 from J; bases not matched to a gene: 14. The germline V gene encodes CDR1 SQVTM and CDR2 ANQGSEA. The CDR3 runs 16 residues. The CDR3 DNA is TGCAGCGGAAGACCATCCGGGACAGGGGCATCCGGGGAGCTGTTTTTT. As protein: CSGRPSGTGASGELFF.

This clone was found once. The chain recombines TRBV6-6 with TRBJ2-7, with 12 nucleotides matching TRBD2. Germline V CDR1 and CDR2: MNHNY, SVGAGI (reference sequence). J gave up 4 bases and V 6 bases, and 1 base lay outside the gene matches. CDR3 size: 13 residues. The CDR3 loop reads CASSGTSGYEQYF. Written as DNA, the CDR3 is TGTGCCAGCAGCGGGACTAGCGGGTACGAGCAGTACTTC.

V usage is TRBV9 and J usage is TRBJ2-3; D perhaps matches TRBD2 (5 bases). The V gene lost 0 bases and the J gene lost 4 bases, with 9 bases spanning the gap. Germline V CDR1 and CDR2: SGDLS, YYNGEE. This CDR3 spans 14 amino acids. The chain's CDR3 is CASSVGLAADTQYF. CDR3 bases: TGTGCCAGCAGCGTAGGGCTAGCAGCAGATACGCAGTATTTT.

J is TRBJ1-1 and V is TRBV9; 7 bases align to TRBD1. Germline CDR1 and CDR2: SGDLS and YYNGEE. The J segment lost 0 bases and the V segment lost 3 bases, leaving 2 bases of the junction unmatched. This CDR3 contains 14 residues. Here the CDR3 reads CASSAGQVNTEAFF. The CDR3 DNA follows: TGTGCCAGCAGCGCCGGACAGGTGAACACTGAAGCTTTCTTT.

The genes are TRBV7-2 and TRBJ2-2, with D possibly TRBD2 on 6 matching bases. Between the trimmed V and J ends, which lost 2 bases and 4 bases, there was a span of 11 bases. The CDR3 totals 15 residues. Germline V lookup: CDR1 SGHTA, CDR2 FQGNSA. This CDR3 reads CASSLNGSPTGELFF. CDR3 coding DNA: TGTGCCAGCAGCTTAAACGGGAGTCCCACCGGGGAGCTGTTTTTT.

This clone came up a few times. The chain joins TRBV7-3 to TRBJ2-3, with no clear D. This CDR3 has 12 residues. Germline V gene data show CDR1 as SGHTA and CDR2 as FQGTGA. V lost 2 bases to trimming and J lost 4 bases, with 4 bases between them. This CDR3 is CASSLLADTQYF. The CDR3 nucleotides are TGTGCCAGCAGCTTATTGGCAGATACGCAGTATTTT. Full variable domain (missing parts from reference TRBV7-3 and TRBJ2-3): GAGVSQTPSNKVTEKGKYVELRCDPISGHTALYWYRQSLGQGPEFLIYFQGTGAADDSGLPNDRFFAVRPEGSVSTLKIQRTERGDSAVYLCASSLLADTQYFGPGTRLTVL.

The V gene is TRBV9, the J gene TRBJ2-3; 9 bases line up with TRBD1. CDR1 is SGDLS, CDR2 YYNGEE, per germline. With 4 bases clipped from V and 3 bases from J, the junction kept 6 bases outside the gene matches. The CDR3 contains 15 residues. The CDR3 here is CASSPWTGETDTQYF. CDR3 nucleotide sequence: TGTGCCAGCAGCCCGTGGACAGGGGAAACAGATACGCAGTATTTT.

The rearrangement uses TRBV27 and TRBJ2-7; D call uncertain. The CDR3 extends over 13 amino acids. Trimming took off 5 bases at V and 2 bases at J, with 10 bases between the two ends. CDR1 MNHEY and CDR2 SMNVEV come from the germline V gene (reference sequence). The DNA for the CDR3 is TGTGCCAGCAGTGGCATAGGGCCCTACGAGCAGTACTTC. Its translation is CASSGIGPYEQYF.

The gene calls are TRBV27 and TRBJ2-7; TRBD1 matches 9 bases. There are 15 residues in the CDR3. Germline V gives CDR1 MNHEY, CDR2 SMNVEV (reference sequence). Trimming took 5 bases from V and 5 from J; bases not matched to a gene: 10. The CDR3 protein is CASSPAGTGHHEQYF. The DNA of the CDR3 is TGTGCCAGCAGTCCAGCCGGGACAGGGCATCACGAGCAGTACTTC.

The chain recombines TRBV6-1 with TRBJ1-1, with D hard to call. This CDR3 has 12 residues. V was clipped by 6 bases and J by 6 bases, with 11 bases between them. The germline CDR1 and CDR2 sequences are MNHNS and SASEGT. The CDR3 DNA reads as TGTGCCAGCAGCGGCCTTCATCCTGAAGCTTTCTTT. This translates into CASSGLHPEAFF.

V is TRBV10-2 and J is TRBJ2-3; 8 nucleotides line up with TRBD2. CDR1 is WSHSY, CDR2 SAAADI, per germline. V was clipped by 6 bases and J by 1 base; unmatched bases: 6. The CDR3 sequence is 15 residues long. As DNA, the CDR3 is TGCGCCAGCAGAGACGGGGGGGCCGGCACAGATACGCAGTATTTT. Encoded protein: CASRDGGAGTDTQYF.

The chain links TRBV28 to TRBJ2-1; TRBD1 matches 8 bases. The CDR3 consists of 16 residues. V dropped 4 bases and J dropped 6; count of bases not matched to a gene: 11. Germline CDR1 is MDHEN and CDR2 is SYDVKM. CDR3 DNA: TGTGCCAGCAGTTCCTTGGACAGGGCTACCCTCAATGAGCAGTTCTTC. It is translated as CASSSLDRATLNEQFF.

The chain couples TRBV18 to TRBJ1-2; D is possibly TRBD1 (5 bases). The germline gives CDR1 KGHSH, CDR2 LQKENI. V gave up 3 bases and J gave up 0 bases, with 14 bases separating them. The CDR3 loop spans 16 amino acids. This CDR3 is CASSPAGTRANYGYTF. Written as DNA, the CDR3 is TGTGCCAGCTCACCCGCGGGGACGCGGGCTAACTATGGCTACACCTTC.

The chain combines TRBV7-2 with TRBJ2-2; 9 nucleotides line up with TRBD2. This CDR3 contains 16 residues. The V segment lost 5 bases and the J segment 5 bases; nucleotides outside the gene matches: 9. CDR1 SGHTA and CDR2 FQGNSA come from the germline V gene. CDR3 nucleotides: TGTGCCAGCAGCCCGCGGGGGGGGGCGCGGACCGGGGAGCTGTTTTTT. Translated: CASSPRGGARTGELFF.

This clone showed up just a few times. The rearrangement uses TRBV28 and TRBJ1-1, with 7 bases matching TRBD1. The junction had 6 bases not matched to a gene; V was cut back by 7 bases and J by 7 bases. The CDR3 has 12 amino acids. Per the germline V gene, CDR1 is MDHEN and CDR2 is SYDVKM. CDR3 sequence: CASIAGQFEAFF. CDR3 nucleotide sequence: TGTGCCAGCATCGCGGGACAGTTTGAAGCTTTCTTT.

V is TRBV10-1 and J is TRBJ2-3, with 10 bases fitting TRBD2. The CDR3 consists of 17 residues. Per germline, CDR1 WNHNN and CDR2 SYGVQD (reference sequence). Unmatched junction bases numbered 12, after V lost 3 bases and J lost 6 bases. The CDR3 bases are TGCGCCAGCAGTGATCCCTGGGAAGCGGGAGGGGAGGATACGCAGTATTTT. This gives the protein CASSDPWEAGGEDTQYF.

With regard to this clone: Because it lacks the conserved phenylalanine or tryptophan at the end, this CDR3 is likely a read error. J is TRBJ1-5 and V is TRBV28; maybe TRBD1 (5 bases). Germline V CDR1 and CDR2: MDHEN, SYDVKM. The CDR3 has 14 residues. V was cut by 6 bases and J by 4 bases, with 13 bases left in between. Here the CDR3 reads CASRGGTGNQPQHL. The CDR3, as DNA: TGTGCCAGCAGGGGGGGGACGGGTAATCAGCCCCAGCATCTT.